The 10 T cell receptor beta chains in this list originate from one sample, sequenced in a study of blood T cells in healthy people across ages. A sample-barcoded 5' primer and a J-beta primer mix were used in a second PCR of roughly 7 to 11 cycles. A single record per CDR3 protein comes from TCRdb applying MiXCR to the 5' RACE reads. The table records about 800,000 distinct CDR3 sequences, 46% of them present only once. Source material: blood. These receptors were obtained from an elderly man in good health.

The genes are TRBV20-1 and TRBJ1-3, with no clear D. The ends were cut back, 0 bases at V and 0 bases at J, with 12 bases in the middle. The CDR3 is 16 amino acids. The germline V gene has CDR1 DFQATT and CDR2 SNEGSKA (reference sequence). This chain's CDR3 is CSARDREVFSGNTIYF. Written as DNA, the CDR3 is TGCAGTGCTAGAGATCGTGAGGTGTTCTCTGGAAACACCATATATTTT.

The chain uses TRBV2 and TRBJ2-5; TRBD2 matches at 11 bases. Trimming at V came to 0 bases and at J to 5 bases, leaving 5 bases not matched to a gene. The CDR3 loop spans 16 amino acids. CDR1 and CDR2 (germline): SNHLY, FYNNEI. The CDR3 is CASSEASGRAWETQYF. The DNA of the CDR3 is TGTGCCAGCAGTGAAGCTAGCGGGAGGGCCTGGGAGACCCAGTACTTC.

This clonotype was detected only a few times. The gene calls are TRBV12-3 or TRBV12-4 and TRBJ2-4; D might be TRBD2 (5 bases). The CDR3 contains 14 residues. V dropped 2 bases and J dropped 10 bases, with 15 bases sitting between them. The CDR3 loop is CASSLSPQPGIQYF. CDR3 sequence (DNA): TGTGCCAGCAGTTTATCTCCTCAACCGGGGATTCAGTACTTC.

This clonotype was counted between two and nine times. Here the CDR3 reads CSASIQEETQYF. The DNA for the CDR3 is TGCAGTGCTAGCATACAGGAAGAGACCCAGTACTTC. This rearrangement joins TRBV20-1 to TRBJ2-5; D is possibly TRBD1 (5 bases). The germline V gene has CDR1 DFQATT and CDR2 SNEGSKA (reference sequence). V was clipped by 3 bases and J by 3 bases, with 8 bases between them. The CDR3 is 12 residues long.

The chain joins TRBV5-1 to TRBJ2-3, with 8 bases lining up with TRBD2. V gave up 3 bases and J gave up 0 bases; unmatched junction bases: 15. The germline gives CDR1 SGHRS, CDR2 YFSETQ. CDR3 length: 19 amino acids. CDR3: CASSWPTAGVPPSTDTQYF. The CDR3 region has the DNA TGCGCCAGCAGCTGGCCCACAGCGGGAGTTCCTCCTAGCACAGATACGCAGTATTTT.

The rearrangement joins TRBV18 to TRBJ1-5; D unclear. V lost 3 bases, J lost 1 base, and 7 bases lay in between. Germline-derived CDR1 and CDR2 are KGHSH and LQKENI. This CDR3 has 14 residues. DNA for the CDR3: TGTGCCAGCTCACCGGGGATAAGCAATCAGCCCCAGCATTTT. Protein: CASSPGISNQPQHF.

This sequence joins TRBV5-1 and TRBJ2-3; 9 positions match TRBD2. CDR3 size: 18 residues. Germline V gene data show CDR1 as SGHRS and CDR2 as YFSETQ. The V and J ends lost 0 bases and 5 bases, in that order; junction bases with no gene match: 13. DNA of the CDR3: TGCGCCAGCAGCTTGGGGACCCTTATAGCGGGGGAGAGAGATACGCAGTATTTT. Translating gives CASSLGTLIAGERDTQYF.

A remark on this clonotype: This could be a read error, since a much larger clone is one nucleotide away. The chain links TRBV7-2 to TRBJ2-7; D possibly corresponds to TRBD1 (6 bases). Germline V CDR1 and CDR2: SGHTA, FQGNSA. V was cut by 0 bases and J by 7 bases, with 16 bases left in between. The CDR3 is 15 amino acids. For the CDR3, the DNA is TGTGCCAGCAGCTTAGCACAGGGCACATACAATGAGCAGTACTTC. Its translation: CASSLAQGTYNEQYF.

This clonotype was observed at least ten times. The chain links TRBV7-8 to TRBJ2-1, with D perhaps TRBD2 (6 bases). This CDR3 is 16 amino acids long. Trimming took off 1 base at V and 3 bases at J, with 13 bases between the two ends. Germline assignment: CDR1 SGHVS and CDR2 FQNEAQ. The CDR3 loop is CASSLDGGILYNEQFF. In DNA, the CDR3 is TGTGCCAGCAGCTTAGACGGCGGGATCCTCTACAATGAGCAGTTCTTC.

The DNA of the CDR3 is TGTGCCAGCAGGCCCCCTAATTCACCCCTCCACTTT. It specifies CASRPPNSPLHF. The chain carries TRBV6-5 and TRBJ1-6, with D unclear. V shed 6 bases and J shed 6 bases, with 6 bases lying between them. Germline V lookup: CDR1 MNHEY, CDR2 SVGAGI. The CDR3 runs 12 residues.